This TCR beta chain was observed in a study of blood T cells in healthy people across ages (dated by TCRdb to between 2014 and 2017). Describing the broader study: In model experiments, template switching captured roughly one uniquely barcoded TCR beta cDNA molecule for every two T cells. To avoid experimental bias, donors of different ages were randomly spread across the sequencing lanes. For two donors (one aged 18 to 29 and one aged 80 or older), the study analyzed two additional independent replicas of 1 million unique cDNA reads from the same blood draw. The donors were divided into four age groups: young (average roughly 15 years), middle-aged (about 39), aged (62) and long-lived (more than 75). The study measured age-related changes in TCR beta repertoire diversity using deep sequencing normalized with unique cDNA molecular identifiers. Here is what the overall study found, with its caveats: Estimates of total diversity from one million sequenced T cells were regarded as lower bounds and underestimates. Because profiling used bulk unsorted PBMCs, naive and antigen-experienced compartments could not be compared conclusively. Because donor CMV infection status was unknown, age-related changes in expanded clonotypes were potentially confounded. Compared with the aged group, more naive CD4+ T cells, fewer expanded clones and increased TCR diversity were shown by the long-lived group, suggesting age selection. Observed TCR beta diversity per million T cells fell roughly linearly with age, and a significant reduction was already apparent by age approximately 41. The percentage of naive T cells measured by flow cytometry correlated strongly with observed TCR beta diversity.

Details on this clonotype: Its recognized antigen is unknown. Qualities for individual bases were not recorded, and no much larger clone is one base off.

Donors were 40 or so systemically healthy Caucasian individuals from Russia aged roughly 6 to 90 years. Ten milliliters of peripheral blood were drawn from each donor into EDTA-treated Vacutainer tubes. PBMCs were isolated by Ficoll-Paque density-gradient centrifugation, with at least 6 million obtained per sample. Trizol reagent was used to extract total RNA from PBMCs, with at least 6 micrograms per sample. For every donor, an aliquot of PBMCs went through flow cytometry to measure the percentages of naive CD45RAhigh/CD27high T cells. V is reduced by 6 bases and J by 6 bases, leaving a spacing of 17 bases between them. Measured from the cysteine to the phenylalanine, the CDR3 is 14 residues long. Only the CDR3 portion is preserved as DNA: 42 bases, with reading frame beginning at the first base. CDR1 and CDR2 were assigned from the germline V gene (reference sequence) as SEHNR and FQNEAQ. The library came from 5' RACE. Sequencing relied on an Illumina HiSeq 2500. A second PCR of about 7 to 12 cycles was run with a J-beta primer mix and a sample-barcoded 5' primer. Each TCR beta cDNA molecule received a unique molecular identifier from a template-switch 5' adaptor carrying 12 random nucleotides. Each sample yielded at least 2.5 million CDR3-containing paired-end reads. First-strand cDNA synthesis was performed from all RNA using the Mint cDNA synthesis kit, with priming by a TRBC-specific oligonucleotide. After uracil-DNA glycosylase treatment, a first 18-cycle PCR used universal primers M1SS and BC2_uni_R on all cDNA. In the source study's methods: For normalization, 1 million high-quality reads, each with a distinct molecular identifier, were randomly selected from each sample. Reads sharing molecular identifiers were discarded rather than binned into consensus sequences. MiTCR, set to a Q25 quality threshold and the strictest error-elimination algorithm, was used for CDR3 identification, clonotype clustering and error correction. Lower-bound total TCR beta diversity was estimated with a nonparametric unseen species model using Euler transformation. TCRdb reprocessing: public reads trimmed at Q25 with fastp, clones called with MiXCR, in-frame beta chains kept. One record per CDR3 amino acid sequence lists the most common genes and DNA. The V and J calls come from TCRdb's annotation, not from the publication. In all, the sample holds hundreds of thousands of distinct CDR3 sequences, and more than 45% of those were seen once. Clones ranked in the top ten supply approximately 20% of the sample.

The rearrangement joined TRBV7-9 to TRBJ1-1; the D segment could be TRBD1, given 6 matching bases. The specimen was blood. The receptor comes from a man aged 25 to 45 in good health. The nucleotide sequence reads as follows: TGTGCCAGCAGGGTAGAGGGGGACGCGGCTGAAGCTTTCTTT. The resulting protein is CASRVEGDAAEAFF.